These 30 T cell receptor beta chains originate from one sample sequenced in a study of PD-1 blockade in mismatch repair-deficient tumors. The assay was immunoSEQ multiplex PCR, and TCRdb's table has in-frame clones only and misses some. The sample consists of around 120,000 clones, about 86% of them appearing once. Source: peripheral blood, taken 44 weeks after starting pembrolizumab. These receptors were collected from an adult with mismatch repair-deficient cancer.

The V and J genes are TRBV20-1 and TRBJ2-5, with 8 positions matching TRBD1. The CDR3 extends over 10 amino acids. Germline assignment: CDR1 DFQATT and CDR2 SNEGSKA (reference sequence). The ends lost 5 bases at V and 12 bases at J; junction bases unmatched: 5. CDR3 in DNA: TGCAGTGCTGGGACGGGACAGGAGTACTTC. It codes for CSAGTGQEYF.

The sample holds a few counts of this clone. The genes are TRBV6-1 and TRBJ2-7, with TRBD2 matching over 12 bases. CDR3 length: 15 amino acids. The V gene's germline CDR1 is MNHNS and CDR2 SASEGT. The V segment lost 4 bases and the J segment 4 bases; nucleotides outside the gene matches: 5. CDR3 nucleotide sequence: TGTGCCAGCAGTGGGGAGACTAGCGGGAGTTACGAGCAGTACTTC. Encoded protein: CASSGETSGSYEQYF.

The chain carries TRBV5-1 and TRBJ2-5, with D maybe TRBD1 (5 bases). This CDR3 comprises 16 residues. The germline V and J ends were trimmed by 0 bases and 5 bases, with 17 bases remaining between them. Germline CDR1 and CDR2: SGHRS and YFSETQ. CDR3 nucleotide sequence: TGCGCCAGCAGCTTGGGGATCAGGGATTCAAGGGAGACCCAGTACTTC. Translation: CASSLGIRDSRETQYF. The full variable domain, with the rest looked up from reference TRBV5-1 and TRBJ2-5, is KAGVTQTPRYLIKTRGQQVTLSCSPISGHRSVSWYQQTPGQGLQFLFEYFSETQRNKGNFPGRFSGRQFSNSRSEMNVSTLELGDSALYLCASSLGIRDSRETQYFGPGTRLLVL.

The DNA for the CDR3 is TGTGCCAGCAGCTTAGGTGGGGGACTAGCGTCCGGGGAGCTGTTTTTT. Amino acids: CASSLGGGLASGELFF. V is TRBV7-6 and J is TRBJ2-2; 10 bases are a match to TRBD2. The ends lost 1 base at V and 6 bases at J; junction bases unmatched: 5. Germline CDR1 reads SGHVS; CDR2 reads FNYEAQ. The CDR3 runs 16 residues.

This chain connects TRBV4-2 to TRBJ2-2; TRBD1 or TRBD2 may be the D gene (5 bases each). The CDR3 is made up of 14 amino acids. Germline V gene lookup returns CDR1 LGHNA and CDR2 YNFKEQ. Between the trimmed V and J ends, which lost 6 bases and 8 bases, there was a span of 16 bases. The CDR3 coding sequence is TGTGCCAGCAGTCCCGGGGTAGGGGTTGGGGAGCTGTTTTTT. It translates to CASSPGVGVGELFF.

This chain uses TRBV6-5 with TRBJ2-1; D possibly uses TRBD1 or TRBD2 (5 bases each). The V end was cut by 5 bases, the J end by 1 base, with 12 bases between. There are 15 residues in the CDR3. The germline gives CDR1 MNHEY, CDR2 SVGAGI. This CDR3 is CASSLRDASYNEQFF. Written as DNA, the CDR3 is TGTGCCAGCAGTCTCCGGGACGCTTCCTACAATGAGCAGTTCTTC.

The chain carries TRBV4-1 and TRBJ1-5; D remains ambiguous. Trimming took off 4 bases at V and 5 bases at J, with 9 bases between the two ends. The CDR3 covers 13 residues. CDR1 is MGHRA and CDR2 is YSYEKL in the germline V gene. The CDR3 nucleotides read TGCGCCAGCAGCCCTATCACGGATCAGCCCCAGCATTTT. Encoded protein: CASSPITDQPQHF.

This rearrangement joins TRBV7-9 to TRBJ2-2; D remains ambiguous. V was shortened by 0 bases and J by 5 bases, with 10 bases between the two germline ends. The CDR3 totals 15 residues. The germline V gene has CDR1 SEHNR and CDR2 FQNEAQ (reference sequence). The CDR3 reads CASSLARFQTGELFF. Written as DNA, the CDR3 is TGTGCCAGCAGCTTAGCAAGGTTCCAGACCGGGGAGCTGTTTTTT.

This chain joins TRBV6-5 and TRBJ1-4; a possible D gene is TRBD1 (5 bases). Germline V gene sequence: CDR1 MNHEY, CDR2 SVGAGI. CDR3 length equals 15 residues. The V end lost 0 bases, the J end lost 6 bases, and 11 bases lay between the germline ends. The CDR3 here is CASSYSWQGYEKLFF. The CDR3 region has the DNA TGTGCCAGCAGTTACTCGTGGCAGGGTTATGAAAAACTGTTTTTT.

This chain links TRBV28 with TRBJ2-2, with D uncertain. V dropped 6 bases and J dropped 0 bases, with 11 bases sitting between them. Germline lookup yields CDR1 MDHEN and CDR2 SYDVKM. This CDR3 spans 15 amino acids. CDR3 loop: CASSAPGTNTGELFF. The CDR3 DNA reads as TGTGCCAGCAGCGCCCCGGGCACGAACACCGGGGAGCTGTTTTTT.

This chain connects TRBV30 to TRBJ2-6; 10 nucleotides line up with TRBD1. V shed 7 bases and J 3 bases; nucleotides not matched to a gene: 6. The CDR3 has 15 residues. Germline V lookup: CDR1 GTSNPN, CDR2 SVGIG (reference sequence). The CDR3 loop is CAFGQGVDGANVLTF. CDR3 nucleotide sequence: TGTGCCTTTGGACAGGGGGTAGATGGGGCCAACGTCCTGACTTTC.

The chain is built from TRBV30 and TRBJ2-7; either TRBD1 or TRBD2 may fit D (5 bases each). Germline V gene sequence: CDR1 GTSNPN, CDR2 SVGIG (reference sequence). This CDR3 region has 13 residues. V was clipped by 0 bases and J by 3 bases, with 9 bases between them. The chain's CDR3 is CAWSVGTVYEQYF. The CDR3 nucleotides are TGTGCCTGGAGTGTCGGGACGGTCTACGAGCAGTACTTC.

This chain uses TRBV13 with TRBJ2-7; 8 nucleotides line up with TRBD1. The length of the CDR3 is 14 residues. J gave up 2 bases and V 5 bases, and 5 bases lay outside the gene matches. Germline CDR1 reads PRHDT; CDR2 reads FYEKMQ (reference sequence). CDR3 sequence: CASSPGQVTYEQYF. CDR3 DNA sequence: TGTGCCAGCAGCCCGGGACAGGTCACCTACGAGCAGTACTTC.

With regard to this clone: The sample holds other DNA sequences that translate to the same CDR3. The rearrangement links TRBV30 to TRBJ2-3; 9 bases fit TRBD1. The CDR3 has 13 amino acids. Trimming removed 4 bases from V and 5 bases from J; junction bases left unmatched: 4. The germline gives CDR1 GTSNPN, CDR2 SVGIG (reference sequence). As DNA, the CDR3 is TGTGCCTGGAACAGGGGGCAAGGAGATACGCAGTATTTT. The encoded protein is CAWNRGQGDTQYF.

In this sample, this clone turned up once. J is TRBJ2-1 and V is TRBV28, with a possible D match to TRBD1 (6 bases). Germline-derived CDR1 and CDR2 are MDHEN and SYDVKM. V was shortened by 3 bases and J by 10 bases, with 10 bases between the two germline ends. This CDR3 is 12 amino acids long. As DNA, the CDR3 is TGTGCCAGCAGTTTTCGGCAGGGGGAGCAGTTCTTC. Translated: CASSFRQGEQFF.

The CDR3 region is CASSTSPSGSSDNEQFF. The CDR3 nucleotides are TGTGCCAGCAGCACATCTCCTAGCGGGAGTTCAGACAATGAGCAGTTCTTC. J is TRBJ2-1 and V is TRBV21-1; the table names TRBD2, a call not compared with the DNA. TRBV21-1 is noted as a pseudogene. The CDR3 is 17 residues long.

J is TRBJ1-1 and V is TRBV6-1; D ambiguous. Trimming took off 3 bases at V and 7 bases at J, with 9 bases between the two ends. The CDR3 totals 12 residues. From germline, CDR1 is MNHNS and CDR2 SASEGT. This chain's CDR3 is CASSDIGREAFF. CDR3 coding DNA: TGTGCCAGCAGTGATATAGGGCGTGAAGCTTTCTTT.

This rearrangement joins TRBV29-1 to TRBJ1-3; a weak D match, TRBD1 (6 bases). V was pared by 6 bases and J by 0 bases, with 12 bases between. CDR3 length: 14 amino acids. Germline V gives CDR1 SQVTM, CDR2 ANQGSEA. The CDR3 protein is CSVGGQGSGNTIYF. The CDR3 DNA reads TGCAGCGTGGGGGGCCAGGGCTCTGGAAACACCATATATTTT.

The rearrangement joins TRBV6-5 to TRBJ1-2, with D perhaps matching TRBD1 (5 bases). V lost 4 bases to trimming and J lost 4 bases, with 10 bases between them. CDR1 is MNHEY and CDR2 is SVGAGI in the germline V gene. The CDR3 has 13 amino acids. CDR3 amino acids: CASSSGTVYGYTF. The CDR3 DNA reads as TGTGCCAGCAGTTCCGGGACCGTCTATGGCTACACCTTC.

CDR3 bases: TGTGCCTGGAGTGTACGAGACATCAAGAACACTGAAGCTTTCTTT. Translation gives CAWSVRDIKNTEAFF. The chain has TRBV30 and TRBJ1-1; no clear D. V was clipped by 0 bases and J by 1 base, with 12 bases between them. The germline V gene encodes CDR1 GTSNPN and CDR2 SVGIG (reference sequence). The CDR3 length is 15 residues.

This chain connects TRBV19 to TRBJ2-1; D is perhaps TRBD2 (6 bases). The ends were cut back, 8 bases at V and 2 bases at J, with 10 bases in the middle. Looked up from germline, CDR1 is LNHDA and CDR2 is SQIVND (reference sequence). CDR3 length: 13 amino acids. The CDR3 here is CASALAAYNEQFF. CDR3 nucleotide sequence: TGTGCCAGTGCCTTAGCGGCCTACAATGAGCAGTTCTTC.

The chain is built from TRBV12-2 and TRBJ2-2; the table's D call, TRBD2, has no DNA check behind it. TRBV12-2 is a known pseudogene. The CDR3 is 18 residues long. The CDR3 sequence: CASRPTNGGRAMNGELFF. The CDR3 nucleotides are TGTGCAAGTCGCCCTACTAACGGGGGGAGGGCCATGAACGGGGAGCTGTTTTTT.

This clone was counted between two and nine times. This rearrangement joins TRBV4-2 to TRBJ2-3, with 7 nucleotides matching TRBD1. The CDR3 contains 16 residues. V trimming: 0 bases; J trimming: 1 base; junction bases outside the gene matches: 4. CDR1 and CDR2 (germline): LGHNA, YNFKEQ. DNA of the CDR3: TGTGCCAGCAGCCAAGATATAACAGGGGGCACAGATACGCAGTATTTT. Its protein is CASSQDITGGTDTQYF.

The CDR3 bases are TGTGCCAGCAGCTTCTTGGGCCTCTCTGGAAACACCATATATTTT. Translating it yields CASSFLGLSGNTIYF. The J gene is TRBJ1-3, the V gene TRBV7-8; D is ambiguous. The germline V gene encodes CDR1 SGHVS and CDR2 FQNEAQ. Deletions cut 3 bases from V and 0 bases from J, with 9 bases between. This CDR3 contains 15 residues.

The CDR3 sequence: CAAMAVNTGELFF. CDR3 DNA: TGTGCCGCAATGGCCGTAAACACCGGGGAGCTGTTTTTT. This rearrangement joins TRBV30 to TRBJ2-2; D is undetermined. CDR1 is GTSNPN, CDR2 SVGIG, per germline (reference sequence). V lost 8 bases and J lost 2, with 12 bases in between. The CDR3 totals 13 residues.

The gene calls are TRBV6-6 and TRBJ2-3; 10 nucleotides line up with TRBD1. Germline V gives CDR1 MNHNY, CDR2 SVGAGI (reference sequence). V dropped 6 bases and J dropped 3; count of bases not matched to a gene: 9. CDR3 length: 16 amino acids. CDR3 nucleotide sequence: TGTGCCAGCAGGACCCGGGACAGGGGATATACAGATACGCAGTATTTT. Translated: CASRTRDRGYTDTQYF.

This chain connects TRBV6-1 to TRBJ1-2, with unresolved D. V was trimmed by 9 bases and J by 2 bases, leaving 19 bases between them. Germline V gene sequence: CDR1 MNHNS, CDR2 SASEGT. The CDR3 is made up of 15 amino acids. The CDR3 sequence: CASSEVGNLNYGYTF. The DNA of the CDR3 is TGTGCCAGTTCCGAGGTAGGGAATCTGAACTATGGCTACACCTTC.

The chain has TRBV27 and TRBJ2-1; 14 bases match TRBD2. The length of the CDR3 is 15 residues. The V gene end was trimmed by 6 bases and the J gene end by 7 bases; junction bases not matched to a gene: 5. Germline lookup yields CDR1 MNHEY and CDR2 SMNVEV (reference sequence). CDR3 coding DNA: TGTGCCAGCAGCCCCGGGACTAGCGGGAGTAATGAGCAGTTCTTC. This sequence encodes CASSPGTSGSNEQFF.

This chain links TRBV4-1 with TRBJ2-2; 9 positions match TRBD2. V gave up 4 bases and J gave up 7 bases; unmatched junction bases: 10. CDR3 length equals 16 residues. Germline CDR1 is MGHRA and CDR2 is YSYEKL. The CDR3 protein is CASSLGLASRYGELFF. CDR3 bases: TGCGCCAGCAGCCTCGGACTAGCGAGTCGGTACGGGGAGCTGTTTTTT.

This clone showed up just a few times. The CDR3 reads CASSPLDGRYGYTF. CDR3 nucleotides: TGTGCCAGCTCACCGTTGGATGGGCGCTATGGCTACACCTTC. The chain links TRBV18 to TRBJ1-2; no clear D gene. Germline lookup yields CDR1 KGHSH and CDR2 LQKENI. The CDR3 sequence is 14 residues long. The V end lost 3 bases, the J end lost 4 bases, and 12 bases lay between the germline ends.